One TCR beta chain is described in this entry. The source of the sample is a study of T cell changes during pregnancy in multiple sclerosis. Measured with immunoSEQ multiplex PCR; TCRdb has only the in-frame clones, and not every one. In the table there are about 48,000 clones, over 80% of which are singletons. Specimen: CD4+ T cells from peripheral blood mononuclear cells, collected in the second trimester of pregnancy. The receptor comes from a female donor in good health, enrolled as a control in a pregnancy study.

CDR3 sequence reads: CASSLDISFEAFF. CDR3 DNA: TGTGCCAGCAGCTTGGACATTAGCTTTGAAGCTTTCTTT. This rearrangement joins TRBV7-8 to TRBJ1-1; weak D call: TRBD1 (5 bases). Germline CDR1 is SGHVS and CDR2 is FQNEAQ. Trimming pared 3 bases from V and 7 bases from J, leaving 12 bases between. The CDR3 is made up of 13 amino acids.